The clone carrying this T cell receptor (beta chain) was recorded many times. The source of the sample is a study of human T cells and chemical hapten exposure. Via MiXCR, TCRdb re-called the RACE reads, giving one row per CDR3 protein. The table lists nearly 55,000 distinct CDR3 sequences, around 9.4% of them singletons. Time point of the sample: patch test 2, 6 weeks after DPC sensitization. Stated treatment: therapeutic diphenylcyclopropenone sensitization with weekly scalp DPC. Sequenced here: whole blood, sampled in connection with sensitization to the hapten diphenylcyclopropenone (DPC). This TCR derives from a woman in her 50s with alopecia areata. Some clones in this sample may be carry-over from other donors' samples.

DNA for the CDR3: TGTGCCAGCAGGTGGACACAGGGGGCCACTGAAGCTTTCTTT. Translated, it gives CASRWTQGATEAFF. The chain recombines TRBV27 with TRBJ1-1, with TRBD1 identical over 9 bases. This CDR3 has 14 residues. With V trimmed by 6 bases and J by 4 bases, 6 bases remained unmatched. Germline V gene lookup returns CDR1 MNHEY and CDR2 SMNVEV (reference sequence).